The subject of this entry is one TCR beta chain. The data were obtained in a study of blood T cell repertoires in COVID-19. Study as a whole: Samples representing acute and convalescent COVID-19 were sourced from the United States, Italy and Spain.

Germline V lookup: CDR1 MNHEY, CDR2 SVGAGI. The V gene end was trimmed by 6 bases and the J gene end by 4 bases; junction bases not matched to a gene: 11. CDR3 length: 15 residues. Authors' analysis steps: Quantification of nucleated cells was approximated via reference gene primer amplification. TCRdb's copy holds only in-frame clones and misses some; the assay was immunoSEQ multiplex PCR. That table supplies the V and J calls and clone size; D and trimming were determined from the DNA. The sample comprises about 250,000 clones, approximately 83% of which are singletons, and 4% to 4.5% rests with the top ten. In Cohort 3, a recovered donor had either two negative PCRs, clearance, or symptom resolution.

The sample was PBMCs or T cells enriched from blood (not recorded which). J is TRBJ1-2 and V is TRBV6-5; 7 nucleotides agree with TRBD1. This clonotype was sampled from a woman between 25 and 40 years old who had recovered from COVID-19. Here the CDR3 reads CASRRPGQTSYGYTF. CDR3 bases: TGTGCCAGCAGGAGACCGGGACAGACATCCTATGGCTACACCTTC.